This T cell receptor (beta chain) was captured by sequencing in a study of blood T cell repertoires in COVID-19. Study background: COVID-19 samples, acute and convalescent, were from the United States, Italy and Spain. T cells, B-cell-depleted T cells, or PBMCs provided the cDNA or gDNA that served as material.

Original processing methods: Quantification of nucleated cells was approximated via reference gene primer amplification. Clones were sequenced by immunoSEQ multiplex PCR, and TCRdb holds only the in-frame ones, with some missing. That table gives V, J and clone size, and the DNA gave D and trimming. The sample consists of roughly 150,000 clones, about 80% of them appearing once. Germline CDR1 and CDR2: LNHDA and SQIVND (reference sequence). This CDR3 has 16 amino acids. Germline trimming cut 3 bases from V and 4 bases from J; bases unmatched to any gene: 9. Sequencing was done on a sample of peripheral blood. This receptor was identified in a man in his fifties or sixties with acute or convalescent COVID-19. V is TRBV19 and J is TRBJ1-2; 9 nucleotides agree with TRBD1. CDR3 loop: CASSIPGTGMSYGYTF. The CDR3 coding sequence is TGTGCCAGTAGTATCCCAGGGACAGGGATGTCCTATGGCTACACCTTC.